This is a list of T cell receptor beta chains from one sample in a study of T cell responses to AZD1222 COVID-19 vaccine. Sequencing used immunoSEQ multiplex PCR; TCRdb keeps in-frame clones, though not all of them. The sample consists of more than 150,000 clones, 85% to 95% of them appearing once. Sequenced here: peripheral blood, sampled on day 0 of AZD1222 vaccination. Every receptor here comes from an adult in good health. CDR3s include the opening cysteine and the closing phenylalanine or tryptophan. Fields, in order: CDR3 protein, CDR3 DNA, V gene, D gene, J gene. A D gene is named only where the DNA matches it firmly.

CASSQRQGGNTEAFF	TGCGCCAGCAGCCAAAGACAGGGGGGGAACACTGAAGCTTTCTTT	TRBV4-1	TRBD1	TRBJ1-1
CASSEVRRGASEAFF	TGTGCCAGCAGTGAAGTTCGGCGAGGGGCTTCTGAAGCTTTCTTT	TRBV6-1	.	TRBJ1-1
CASSMGRGFTGELFF	TGTGCCAGTAGTATGGGCAGGGGGTTCACCGGGGAGCTGTTTTTT	TRBV19	TRBD1	TRBJ2-2
CAIKRGGVDYGYTF	TGTGCCATCAAGAGGGGAGGGGTCGACTATGGCTACACCTTC	TRBV10-3	.	TRBJ1-2
CTSSLGTSGGSTDTQYF	TGCACCAGCAGCCTAGGGACTAGCGGGGGTAGCACAGATACGCAGTATTTT	TRBV1	.	TRBJ2-3
CASSQGQPSSYNEQFF	TGTGCCAGCAGCCAAGGTCAGCCAAGCTCCTACAATGAGCAGTTCTTC	TRBV4-2	.	TRBJ2-1
CASSFVRGRSTDTQYF	TGTGCCAGCAGCTTTGTGCGGGGAAGAAGCACAGATACGCAGTATTTT	TRBV7-2	.	TRBJ2-3
CAWMGHWNTEAFF	TGTGCCTGGATGGGACATTGGAACACTGAAGCTTTCTTT	TRBV30	.	TRBJ1-1
CASSLHPTENTEAFF	TGTGCCAGCTCACTCCACCCGACAGAGAACACTGAAGCTTTCTTT	TRBV18	.	TRBJ1-1
CASSRTGGDTEAFF	TGTGCCAGCTCACGGACGGGGGGGGACACTGAAGCTTTCTTT	TRBV18	.	TRBJ1-1
CATSAPPLAGGPTDTQYF	TGTGCCACCAGTGCCCCCCCGTTAGCGGGAGGGCCAACAGATACGCAGTATTTT	TRBV24-1	TRBD2	TRBJ2-3
CASSVGGTGSFEKLFF	TGTGCCAGCAGCGTAGGAGGGACAGGGAGTTTTGAAAAACTGTTTTTT	TRBV9	TRBD1	TRBJ1-4
CASSLDGSSNQPQHF	TGTGCCAGCAGCCTTGACGGAAGTAGCAATCAGCCCCAGCATTTT	TRBV28	.	TRBJ1-5
CASSYLWDIPASNYGYTF	TGTGCCAGTAGTTACTTGTGGGACATCCCAGCCAGTAACTATGGCTACACCTTC	TRBV6-2/TRBV6-3	.	TRBJ1-2
CASSSLQTRGQGHNEQFF	TGTGCCAGCAGCTCCTTACAGACCCGGGGACAGGGTCACAATGAGCAGTTCTTC	TRBV7-9	TRBD1	TRBJ2-1
CAVRETNTGELFF	TGTGCCGTACGGGAGACGAACACCGGGGAGCTGTTTTTT	TRBV24-1	.	TRBJ2-2
CASSTSGAGKETQYF	TGTGCCAGCAGCACCTCAGGCGCAGGAAAAGAGACCCAGTACTTC	TRBV7-2	.	TRBJ2-5